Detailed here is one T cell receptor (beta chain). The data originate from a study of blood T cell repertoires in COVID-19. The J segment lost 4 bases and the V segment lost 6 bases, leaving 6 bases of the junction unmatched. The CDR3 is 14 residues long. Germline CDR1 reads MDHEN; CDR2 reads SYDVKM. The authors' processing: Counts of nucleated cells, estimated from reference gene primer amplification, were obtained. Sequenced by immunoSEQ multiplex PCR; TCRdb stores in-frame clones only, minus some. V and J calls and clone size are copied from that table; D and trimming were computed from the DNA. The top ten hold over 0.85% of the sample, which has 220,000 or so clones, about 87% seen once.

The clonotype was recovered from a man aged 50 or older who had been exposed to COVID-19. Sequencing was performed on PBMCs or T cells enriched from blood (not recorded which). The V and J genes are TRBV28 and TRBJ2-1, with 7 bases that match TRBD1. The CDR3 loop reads CASRVRDSYNEQFF. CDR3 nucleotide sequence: TGTGCCAGCAGAGTTAGGGACAGTTACAATGAGCAGTTCTTC.